These T cell receptor beta chains were read from a single sample in a study of cytomegalovirus exposure and HLA in healthy donors. TCRdb's table, derived via immunoSEQ multiplex PCR, lists solely in-frame clones and lacks some. The sample yields some 140,000 clones, approximately 79% seen once. What was sequenced was PBMCs. Source of these receptors: a man between 18 and 29 years old in good health and CMV-seronegative. Both conserved end residues are part of each CDR3. The D gene is left open where the match is weak. Not every row has a clone size; where given, it reads once, few, many or a size class.

CDR3nt: TGTGCCAGCAGCAACGAGGGACATCGCGGGGGCACTGAAGCTTTCTTT; CDR3aa: CASSNEGHRGGTEAFF; v_gene: TRBV7-9; abundance: -; d_gene: -; j_gene: TRBJ1-1
CDR3nt: TGCGCCAGCAGCGTAGGACAAAACAATGAGCAGTTCTTC; CDR3aa: CASSVGQNNEQFF; v_gene: TRBV5-1; abundance: -; d_gene: -; j_gene: TRBJ2-1
CDR3nt: TGTGCCAGCAGCTTAGAAGGGGGCACTGAAGCTTTCTTT; CDR3aa: CASSLEGGTEAFF; v_gene: TRBV7-9; abundance: -; d_gene: -; j_gene: TRBJ1-1
CDR3nt: TGTGCCAGCAGCAAAGATAACATGAAGGGACATCCCGGAAACGAGCAGTACTTC; CDR3aa: CASSKDNMKGHPGNEQYF; v_gene: TRBV21-1; abundance: -; d_gene: -; j_gene: TRBJ2-7
CDR3nt: TGCGCCAGCAGCTGGGCACTCCAGCATTTT; CDR3aa: CASSWALQHF; v_gene: TRBV5-1; abundance: -; d_gene: -; j_gene: TRBJ1-5
CDR3nt: TGTGCCAGCAGCCAGGCCTTTGGACAGGCACCGAACTATGGCTACACCTTC; CDR3aa: CASSQAFGQAPNYGYTF; v_gene: TRBV4-2; abundance: once; d_gene: TRBD1; j_gene: TRBJ1-2
CDR3nt: TGTGCCAGCAGTTATCAGGGGGCAGAAGGCTACACCTTC; CDR3aa: CASSYQGAEGYTF; v_gene: TRBV7-9; abundance: -; d_gene: TRBD1; j_gene: TRBJ1-2
CDR3nt: TGTGCCAGCAGCCAAGATGTTGAGAGGGTAGGGTCTGGAAACACCATATATTTT; CDR3aa: CASSQDVERVGSGNTIYF; v_gene: TRBV4-2; abundance: -; d_gene: -; j_gene: TRBJ1-3
CDR3nt: TGTGCCAGCAGTTTAACAGGACCCCACTCTGGAAACACCATATATTTT; CDR3aa: CASSLTGPHSGNTIYF; v_gene: TRBV27; abundance: -; d_gene: -; j_gene: TRBJ1-3
CDR3nt: TGTGCCAGCAGCGACACAGGGCTCTCTGGAAACACCATATATTTT; CDR3aa: CASSDTGLSGNTIYF; v_gene: TRBV9; abundance: few; d_gene: -; j_gene: TRBJ1-3
CDR3nt: TGTGCCAGCAGCCCGGGTCGGTCTCGGGGGGGACTTAGCTACGAGCAGTACTTC; CDR3aa: CASSPGRSRGGLSYEQYF; v_gene: TRBV5-4; abundance: -; d_gene: TRBD2; j_gene: TRBJ2-7
CDR3nt: TGCGCCAGCAGCCAAGGGATACAGGGGGCATCGGGAAACACCATATATTTT; CDR3aa: CASSQGIQGASGNTIYF; v_gene: TRBV4-3; abundance: -; d_gene: TRBD1; j_gene: TRBJ1-3
CDR3nt: TGTGCCAGCAGCTTAGTGGCGGGGGGTCCCTACGAGCAGTACTTC; CDR3aa: CASSLVAGGPYEQYF; v_gene: TRBV27; abundance: -; d_gene: TRBD2; j_gene: TRBJ2-7
CDR3nt: TGTGCCAGCAGCCCCCGGATGGCAGGGGCTAACACTGAAGCTTTCTTT; CDR3aa: CASSPRMAGANTEAFF; v_gene: TRBV7-2; abundance: once; d_gene: -; j_gene: TRBJ1-1
CDR3nt: TGTGCCAGTAGGGGGCCGCCGTCCTACGAGCAGTACTTC; CDR3aa: CASRGPPSYEQYF; v_gene: TRBV19; abundance: -; d_gene: -; j_gene: TRBJ2-7
CDR3nt: TGTGCCAGTAGTACAGGGACTCTTAGTAGCACAGATACGCAGTATTTT; CDR3aa: CASSTGTLSSTDTQYF; v_gene: TRBV19; abundance: -; d_gene: -; j_gene: TRBJ2-3
CDR3nt: TGTGCCAGCAGCTTAAGCCGGACAAACTCTGAAGCTTTCTTT; CDR3aa: CASSLSRTNSEAFF; v_gene: TRBV7-9; abundance: -; d_gene: -; j_gene: TRBJ1-1
CDR3nt: TGTGCCAGCCTTGACAGCACTTACACCGGGGAGCTGTTTTTT; CDR3aa: CASLDSTYTGELFF; v_gene: TRBV2; abundance: few; d_gene: -; j_gene: TRBJ2-2
CDR3nt: TGTGCCAGCACCGTGAGACAGGGTGAGGGTGAGCAGTTCTTC; CDR3aa: CASTVRQGEGEQFF; v_gene: TRBV27; abundance: -; d_gene: TRBD1; j_gene: TRBJ2-1
CDR3nt: TGTGCCAGCAGCGTAGGACGGGGGGCCGGCGAGCAGTACTTC; CDR3aa: CASSVGRGAGEQYF; v_gene: TRBV9; abundance: -; d_gene: -; j_gene: TRBJ2-7
CDR3nt: TGTGCCAGCAGCTTAACAGGGGCTAGCACCGGGGAGCTGTTTTTT; CDR3aa: CASSLTGASTGELFF; v_gene: TRBV11-3; abundance: -; d_gene: TRBD1; j_gene: TRBJ2-2
CDR3nt: TGTGCCTGGAGTGTACGGGGGGCTGCGGCCTACGAGCAGTACTTC; CDR3aa: CAWSVRGAAAYEQYF; v_gene: TRBV30; abundance: -; d_gene: -; j_gene: TRBJ2-7
CDR3nt: TGTGCCAGCTCACCAAAGGGACAGACGTATGGCTACACCTTC; CDR3aa: CASSPKGQTYGYTF; v_gene: TRBV18; abundance: -; d_gene: TRBD1; j_gene: TRBJ1-2
CDR3nt: TGCGCCAGCAGCTTGGATGAAACAGGGCGTAGGTCTGGCTACACCTTC; CDR3aa: CASSLDETGRRSGYTF; v_gene: TRBV5-1; abundance: -; d_gene: -; j_gene: TRBJ1-2
CDR3nt: TGCAGCGTATCATTCAAGCGGGGGCCCCCCACAGATACGCAGTATTTT; CDR3aa: CSVSFKRGPPTDTQYF; v_gene: TRBV29-1; abundance: -; d_gene: TRBD2; j_gene: TRBJ2-3
CDR3nt: TGTGCCAGCAGCTTAGAGACAGGGGGCGCAAACAACAATGAGCAGTTCTTC; CDR3aa: CASSLETGGANNNEQFF; v_gene: TRBV5-8; abundance: -; d_gene: TRBD1; j_gene: TRBJ2-1
CDR3nt: TGTGCCTGGGGGGGACAGGGAAATTCACCCCTCCACTTT; CDR3aa: CAWGGQGNSPLHF; v_gene: TRBV30; abundance: -; d_gene: TRBD1; j_gene: TRBJ1-6